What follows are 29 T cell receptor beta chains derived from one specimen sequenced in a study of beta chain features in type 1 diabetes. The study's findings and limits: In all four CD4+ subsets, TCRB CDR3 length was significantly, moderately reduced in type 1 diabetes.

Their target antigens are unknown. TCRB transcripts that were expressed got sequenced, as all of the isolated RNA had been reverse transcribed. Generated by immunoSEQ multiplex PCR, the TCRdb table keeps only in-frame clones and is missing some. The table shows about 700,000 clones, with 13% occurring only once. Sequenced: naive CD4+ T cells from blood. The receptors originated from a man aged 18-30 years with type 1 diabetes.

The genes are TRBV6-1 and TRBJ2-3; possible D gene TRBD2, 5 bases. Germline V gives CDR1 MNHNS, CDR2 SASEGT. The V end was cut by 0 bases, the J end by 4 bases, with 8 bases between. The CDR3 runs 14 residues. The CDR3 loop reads CASSEALLADTQYF. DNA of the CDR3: TGTGCCAGCAGTGAAGCTCTACTAGCAGATACGCAGTATTTT.

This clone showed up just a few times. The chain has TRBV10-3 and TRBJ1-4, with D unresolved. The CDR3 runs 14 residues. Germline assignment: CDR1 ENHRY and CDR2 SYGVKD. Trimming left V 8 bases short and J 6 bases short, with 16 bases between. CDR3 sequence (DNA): TGTGCCATCCGTCCCGGAGGGAGGGATGAAAAACTGTTTTTT. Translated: CAIRPGGRDEKLFF.

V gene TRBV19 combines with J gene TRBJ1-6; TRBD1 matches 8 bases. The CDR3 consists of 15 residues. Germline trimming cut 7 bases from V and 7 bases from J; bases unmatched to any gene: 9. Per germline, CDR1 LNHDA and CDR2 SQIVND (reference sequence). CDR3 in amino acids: CASTRNTGGNSPLHF. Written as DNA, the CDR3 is TGTGCCAGTACCCGAAATACAGGGGGAAATTCACCCCTCCACTTT.

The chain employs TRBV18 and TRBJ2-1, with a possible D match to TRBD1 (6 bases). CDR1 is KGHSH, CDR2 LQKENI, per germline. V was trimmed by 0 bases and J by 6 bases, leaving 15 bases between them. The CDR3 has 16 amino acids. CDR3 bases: TGTGCCAGCTCACCACCGCAGGTAGGGGGATTCAATGAGCAGTTCTTC. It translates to CASSPPQVGGFNEQFF.

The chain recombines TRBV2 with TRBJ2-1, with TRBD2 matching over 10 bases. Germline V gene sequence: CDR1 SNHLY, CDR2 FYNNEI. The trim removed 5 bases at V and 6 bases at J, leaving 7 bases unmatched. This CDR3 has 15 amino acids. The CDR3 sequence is CASSQLAGWGNEQFF. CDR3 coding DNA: TGTGCCAGCAGTCAACTAGCGGGGTGGGGCAATGAGCAGTTCTTC.

The CDR3 sequence: CASSLEEGPYGYTF. Here the CDR3 DNA reads TGCGCCAGCAGCTTGGAAGAGGGGCCCTATGGCTACACCTTC. V is TRBV5-1 and J is TRBJ1-2; D is possibly TRBD1 (5 bases). The CDR3 is 14 residues long. The V end was cut by 0 bases, the J end by 4 bases, with 10 bases between. Germline V CDR1 and CDR2: SGHRS, YFSETQ.

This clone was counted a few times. The CDR3 nucleotides read TGTGCCAGCAGTTCCGGCGACACTGAAGCTTTCTTT. As protein: CASSSGDTEAFF. The V call is TRBV6-5, the J call TRBJ1-1; D is ambiguous. Trimming took off 4 bases at V and 3 bases at J, with 6 bases between the two ends. Germline V CDR1 and CDR2: MNHEY, SVGAGI. CDR3 length: 12 residues.

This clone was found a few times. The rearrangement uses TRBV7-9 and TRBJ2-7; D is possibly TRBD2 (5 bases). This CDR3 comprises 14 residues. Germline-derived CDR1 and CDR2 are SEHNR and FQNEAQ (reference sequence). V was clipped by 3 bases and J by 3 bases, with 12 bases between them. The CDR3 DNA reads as TGTGCCAGCAGCTTCTACTCCGGGGACTACGAGCAGTACTTC. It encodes CASSFYSGDYEQYF.

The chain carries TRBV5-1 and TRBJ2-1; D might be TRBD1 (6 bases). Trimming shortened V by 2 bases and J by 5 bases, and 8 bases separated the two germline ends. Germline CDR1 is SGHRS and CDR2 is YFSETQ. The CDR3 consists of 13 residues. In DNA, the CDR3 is TGCGCCAGCAGCTTCCGACAGGACAATGAGCAGTTCTTC. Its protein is CASSFRQDNEQFF.

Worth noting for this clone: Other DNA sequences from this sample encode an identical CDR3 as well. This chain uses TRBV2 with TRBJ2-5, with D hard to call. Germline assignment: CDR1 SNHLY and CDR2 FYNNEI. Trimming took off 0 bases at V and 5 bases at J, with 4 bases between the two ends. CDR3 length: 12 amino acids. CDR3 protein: CASSEAGETQYF. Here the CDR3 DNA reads TGTGCCAGCAGTGAAGCCGGGGAGACCCAGTACTTC.

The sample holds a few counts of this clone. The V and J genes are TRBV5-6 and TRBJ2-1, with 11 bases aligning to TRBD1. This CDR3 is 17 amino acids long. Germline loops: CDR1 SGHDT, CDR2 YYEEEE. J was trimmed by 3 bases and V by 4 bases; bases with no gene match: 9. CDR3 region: CASSRTGTGGIYNEQFF. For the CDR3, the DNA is TGTGCCAGCAGCCGCACCGGGACAGGGGGGATCTACAATGAGCAGTTCTTC.

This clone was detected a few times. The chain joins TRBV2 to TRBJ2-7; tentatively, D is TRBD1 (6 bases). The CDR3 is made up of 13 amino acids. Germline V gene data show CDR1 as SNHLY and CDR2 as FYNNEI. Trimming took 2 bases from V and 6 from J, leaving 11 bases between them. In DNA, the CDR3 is TGTGCCAGCAGTGAATTACAGGGAGCCGAGCAGTACTTC. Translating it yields CASSELQGAEQYF.

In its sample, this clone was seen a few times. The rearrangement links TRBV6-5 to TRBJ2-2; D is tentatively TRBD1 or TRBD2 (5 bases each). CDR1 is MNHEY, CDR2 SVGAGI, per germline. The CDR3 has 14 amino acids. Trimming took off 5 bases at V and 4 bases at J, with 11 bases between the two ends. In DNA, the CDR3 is TGTGCCAGCAGTACGGGACCGGGCACCGGGGAGCTGTTTTTT. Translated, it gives CASSTGPGTGELFF.

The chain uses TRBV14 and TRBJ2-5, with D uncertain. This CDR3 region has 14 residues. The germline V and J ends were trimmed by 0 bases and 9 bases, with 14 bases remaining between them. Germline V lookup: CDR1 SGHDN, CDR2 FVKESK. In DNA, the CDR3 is TGTGCCAGCAGCCAAGATAATTCCCCCACGTCCCAGTACTTC. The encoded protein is CASSQDNSPTSQYF.

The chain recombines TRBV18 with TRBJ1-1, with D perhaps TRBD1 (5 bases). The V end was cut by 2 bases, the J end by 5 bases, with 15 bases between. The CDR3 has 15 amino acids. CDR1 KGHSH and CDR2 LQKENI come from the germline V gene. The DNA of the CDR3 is TGTGCCAGCTCACCAAGGGGCGCAGCAGGGACTGAAGCTTTCTTT. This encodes CASSPRGAAGTEAFF.

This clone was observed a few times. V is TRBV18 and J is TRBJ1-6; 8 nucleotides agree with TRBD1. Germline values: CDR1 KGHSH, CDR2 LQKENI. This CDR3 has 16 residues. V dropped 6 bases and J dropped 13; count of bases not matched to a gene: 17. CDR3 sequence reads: CASSPRTDGGTGPLHF. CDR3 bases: TGTGCCAGCTCGCCAAGAACGGACGGAGGGACAGGCCCCCTCCACTTT.

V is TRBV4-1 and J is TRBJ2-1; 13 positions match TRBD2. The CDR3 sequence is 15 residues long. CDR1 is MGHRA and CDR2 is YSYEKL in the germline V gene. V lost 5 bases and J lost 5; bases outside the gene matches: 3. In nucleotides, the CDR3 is TGCGCCAGCAGCGGGGGACTAGCGGGGAACAATGAGCAGTTCTTC. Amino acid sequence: CASSGGLAGNNEQFF.

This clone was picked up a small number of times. CDR3 residues: CASSPGTGPGNTIYF. CDR3 DNA: TGTGCCAGCAGCCCCGGGACAGGGCCCGGAAACACCATATATTTT. The V gene is TRBV5-4, the J gene TRBJ1-3; 9 nucleotides match TRBD1. Losses at the gene ends were 4 bases for V and 4 bases for J; bases not matched to a gene: 6. The CDR3 has 15 amino acids. Germline V gene lookup returns CDR1 SGHNT and CDR2 YYREEE (reference sequence).

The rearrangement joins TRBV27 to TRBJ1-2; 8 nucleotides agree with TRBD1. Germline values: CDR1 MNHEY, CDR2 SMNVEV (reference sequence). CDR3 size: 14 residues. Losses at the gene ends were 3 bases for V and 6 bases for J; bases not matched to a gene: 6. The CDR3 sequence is CASSLGRGPDGYTF. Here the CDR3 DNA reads TGTGCCAGCAGTTTGGGCAGGGGGCCAGATGGCTACACCTTC.

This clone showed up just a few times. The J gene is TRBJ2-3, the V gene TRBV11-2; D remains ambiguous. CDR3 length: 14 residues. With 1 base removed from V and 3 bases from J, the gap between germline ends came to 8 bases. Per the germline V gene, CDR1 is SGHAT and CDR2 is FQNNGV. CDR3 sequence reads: CASSLGRLTDTQYF. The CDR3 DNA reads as TGTGCCAGCAGCTTAGGGCGGCTAACAGATACGCAGTATTTT.

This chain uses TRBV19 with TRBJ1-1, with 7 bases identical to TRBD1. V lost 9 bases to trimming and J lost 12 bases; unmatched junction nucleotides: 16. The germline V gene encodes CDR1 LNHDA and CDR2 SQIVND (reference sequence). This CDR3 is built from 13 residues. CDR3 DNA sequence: TGTGCCAGCGCCCTCAACAGGGGACGTCGAACTTTCTTT. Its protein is CASALNRGRRTFF.

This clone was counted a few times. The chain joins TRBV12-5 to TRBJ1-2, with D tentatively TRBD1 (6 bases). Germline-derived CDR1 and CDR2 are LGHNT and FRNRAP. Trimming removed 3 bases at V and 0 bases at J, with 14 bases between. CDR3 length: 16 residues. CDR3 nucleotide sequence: TGTGCTAGTGGTTTTACAAGTGGGACAACTAACTATGGCTACACCTTC. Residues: CASGFTSGTTNYGYTF.

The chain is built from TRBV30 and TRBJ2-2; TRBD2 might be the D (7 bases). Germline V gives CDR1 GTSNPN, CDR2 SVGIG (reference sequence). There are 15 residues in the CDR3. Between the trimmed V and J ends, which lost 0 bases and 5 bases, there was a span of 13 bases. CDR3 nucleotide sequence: TGTGCCTGGAGTGTACGGGGGGCACGAACCGGGGAGCTGTTTTTT. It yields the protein CAWSVRGARTGELFF.

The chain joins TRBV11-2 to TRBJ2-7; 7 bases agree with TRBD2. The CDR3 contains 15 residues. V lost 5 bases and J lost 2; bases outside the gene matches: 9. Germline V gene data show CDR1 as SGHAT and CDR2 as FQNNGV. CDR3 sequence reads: CASSPQSGGPYEQYF. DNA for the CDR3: TGTGCCAGCAGCCCGCAGTCGGGGGGACCCTACGAGCAGTACTTC. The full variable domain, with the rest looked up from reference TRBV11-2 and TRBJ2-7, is EAGVAQSPRYKIIEKRQSVAFWCNPISGHATLYWYQQILGQGPKLLIQFQNNGVVDDSQLPKDRFSAERLKGVDSTLKIQPAKLEDSAVYLCASSPQSGGPYEQYFGPGTRLTVT.

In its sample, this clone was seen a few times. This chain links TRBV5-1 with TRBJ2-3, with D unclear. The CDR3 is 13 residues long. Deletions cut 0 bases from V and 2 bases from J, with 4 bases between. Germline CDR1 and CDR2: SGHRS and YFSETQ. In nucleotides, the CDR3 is TGCGCCAGCAGCTTGGTTATCACAGATACGCAGTATTTT. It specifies CASSLVITDTQYF.

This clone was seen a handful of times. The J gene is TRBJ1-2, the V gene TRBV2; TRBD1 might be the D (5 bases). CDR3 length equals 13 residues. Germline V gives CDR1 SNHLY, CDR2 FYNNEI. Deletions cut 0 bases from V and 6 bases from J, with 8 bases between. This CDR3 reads CASSEARGDGYTF. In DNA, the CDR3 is TGTGCCAGCAGTGAAGCGAGAGGGGATGGCTACACCTTC. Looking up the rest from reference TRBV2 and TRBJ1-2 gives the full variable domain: EPEVTQTPSHQVTQMGQEVILRCVPISNHLYFYWYRQILGQKVEFLVSFYNNEISEKSEIFDDQFSVERPDGSNFTLKIRSTKLEDSAMYFCASSEARGDGYTFGSGTRLTVV.

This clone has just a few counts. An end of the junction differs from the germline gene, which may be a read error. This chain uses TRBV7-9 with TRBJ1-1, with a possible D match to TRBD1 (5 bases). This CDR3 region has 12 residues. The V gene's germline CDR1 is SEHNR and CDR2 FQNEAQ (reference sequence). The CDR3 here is CASSPSFVEWTF. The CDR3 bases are TGTGCCAGCAGCCCCAGTTTCGTCGAGTGGACATTT.

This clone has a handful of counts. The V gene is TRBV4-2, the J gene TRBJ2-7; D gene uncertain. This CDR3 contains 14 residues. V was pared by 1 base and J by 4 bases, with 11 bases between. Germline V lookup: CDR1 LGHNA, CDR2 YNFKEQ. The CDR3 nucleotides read TGTGCCAGCAGCCAAGGGTACCTCCCTTACGAGCAGTACTTC. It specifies CASSQGYLPYEQYF.

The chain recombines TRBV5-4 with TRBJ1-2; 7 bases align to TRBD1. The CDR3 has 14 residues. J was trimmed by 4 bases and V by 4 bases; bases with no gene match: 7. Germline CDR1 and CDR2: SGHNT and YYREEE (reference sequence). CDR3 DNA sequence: TGTGCCAGCAGCCCAGGGGGTCGGGTCTATGGCTACACCTTC. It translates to CASSPGGRVYGYTF.